Listed here are 11 T cell receptor beta chains from one sample, sequenced in a study of T-cell memory formation after mild COVID-19. MiXCR, run by TCRdb on the 5' RACE reads, gives a single entry per CDR3 protein. The sample contains 35,000 to 45,000 distinct CDR3 sequences, roughly 8% of which appear only once. Sequencing input: PBMCs or a T cell subset sorted from them (not recorded which). These receptors all come from a man younger than 30 who had mild COVID-19 (a few samples of this study predate the infection). Cell type and time point are not known.

CDR3 protein: CASSLSDRGAEAFF. Written as DNA, the CDR3 is TGTGCCAGCAGTTTAAGCGACAGGGGGGCTGAAGCTTTCTTT. The V and J genes are TRBV28 and TRBJ1-1; TRBD1 aligns across 9 bases. With 2 bases clipped from V and 6 bases from J, the junction kept 4 bases outside the gene matches. Germline values: CDR1 MDHEN, CDR2 SYDVKM. The CDR3 has 14 amino acids. The variable domain in full, completed from reference TRBV28 and TRBJ1-1, reads DVKVTQSSRYLVKRTGEKVFLECVQDMDHENMFWYRQDPGLGLRLIYFSYDVKMKEKGDIPEGYSVSREKKERFSLILESASTNQTSMYLCASSLSDRGAEAFFGQGTRLTVV.

The rearrangement joins TRBV12-3 or TRBV12-4 to TRBJ1-2; D is uncertain. The V end was cut by 7 bases, the J end by 8 bases, with 17 bases between. The CDR3 totals 13 residues. The DNA of the CDR3 is TGTGCCAGCAAGAGTGCTCGGCTCGGAGGCTACACCTTC. Translating gives CASKSARLGGYTF.

This clonotype is medium-sized. J is TRBJ2-5 and V is TRBV7-2, with D hard to call. The CDR3 is 11 residues long. Germline assignment: CDR1 SGHTA and CDR2 FQGNSA. V was shortened by 5 bases and J by 5 bases, with 6 bases between the two germline ends. CDR3 in DNA: TGTGCCAGCAGCCCTCAGGAGACCCAGTACTTC. Translated: CASSPQETQYF.

This clonotype occurred a few times. The CDR3 region has the DNA TGTGCCAGCAGCCAACTAGCGGGGTGGAGGCAGTTCTTC. As protein: CASSQLAGWRQFF. The rearrangement links TRBV7-3 to TRBJ2-1; 10 bases agree with TRBD2. The CDR3 totals 13 residues. Germline V gene sequence: CDR1 SGHTA, CDR2 FQGTGA. V gave up 5 bases and J gave up 12 bases; unmatched junction bases: 7.

This clonotype has more than one count but fewer than ten. This sequence joins TRBV9 and TRBJ2-5; D may be TRBD1 (6 bases). This CDR3 comprises 14 residues. Trimming stripped 0 bases from V and 5 bases from J, with 11 bases between. CDR1 SGDLS and CDR2 YYNGEE come from the germline V gene. CDR3 sequence (DNA): TGTGCCAGCAGCGTAGCAGGGGCGCGGGAGACCCAGTACTTC. It translates to CASSVAGARETQYF.

The chain couples TRBV6-6 to TRBJ1-5; D possibly corresponds to TRBD1 (5 bases). Germline assignment: CDR1 MNHNY and CDR2 SVGAGI (reference sequence). The germline V and J ends were trimmed by 7 bases and 7 bases, with 14 bases remaining between them. This CDR3 is 13 amino acids long. CDR3 sequence (DNA): TGTGCCAGCATTCCCGGGGGGGGGCAGCCCCAGCATTTT. Protein sequence: CASIPGGGQPQHF.

This clonotype occurred a few times. Here the CDR3 DNA reads TGTGCCAGCAGTAAAAAGTTCGTCCAGATTGAGCAGTACGTC. Amino acid sequence: CASSKKFVQIEQYV. This chain uses TRBV28 with TRBJ2-7; no reliable D call. There are 14 residues in the CDR3. Germline V lookup: CDR1 MDHEN, CDR2 SYDVKM. The V end lost 5 bases, the J end lost 7 bases, and 18 bases lay between the germline ends.

This clonotype was recorded at least ten times. The gene calls are TRBV4-2 and TRBJ1-2; 9 bases match TRBD1. The germline V gene has CDR1 LGHNA and CDR2 YNFKEQ. J gave up 7 bases and V 2 bases, and 8 bases lay outside the gene matches. The CDR3 has 15 amino acids. As DNA, the CDR3 is TGTGCCAGCAGCCAACCTGAACAGGGGGCGCGTGGCTACACCTTC. Protein: CASSQPEQGARGYTF.

This sequence joins TRBV14 and TRBJ1-3; 7 bases align to TRBD1. CDR3 length: 19 residues. Trimming removed 1 base from V and 0 bases from J; junction bases left unmatched: 12. CDR1 and CDR2 (germline): SGHDN, FVKESK. The CDR3 reads CASSQVTAGGYRSGNTIYF. In DNA, the CDR3 is TGTGCCAGCAGCCAAGTAACGGCAGGGGGTTACCGCTCTGGAAACACCATATATTTT.

In its sample, this clonotype was seen a few times. This chain links TRBV7-9 with TRBJ1-5, with TRBD1 identical over 9 bases. CDR1 SEHNR and CDR2 FQNEAQ come from the germline V gene (reference sequence). V lost 5 bases and J lost 3; bases outside the gene matches: 5. The CDR3 has 15 residues. CDR3 bases: TGTGCCAGCAGCGCGGGACAGGGTCACAATCAGCCCCAGCATTTT. Its protein product is CASSAGQGHNQPQHF.

This clonotype was detected many times. This chain uses TRBV20-1 with TRBJ2-3, with 10 bases lining up with TRBD2. The trim removed 1 base at V and 7 bases at J, leaving 5 bases unmatched. CDR3 length: 14 residues. The germline CDR1 and CDR2 sequences are DFQATT and SNEGSKA (reference sequence). CDR3 in amino acids: CSARALAGANTQYF. DNA of the CDR3: TGCAGTGCTAGAGCCCTAGCGGGGGCTAATACGCAGTATTTT.